This is a list of T cell receptor beta chains from one sample in a study of OX40 agonist ivuxolimab in advanced cancers. This table comes from immunoSEQ multiplex PCR, and its TCRdb copy is limited to in-frame clones, with some not included. Among roughly 70,000 clones listed, 90% were seen once. The sample here was CD4+ or CD8+ T cells sorted from blood, taken in a trial of the OX40 agonist ivuxolimab. The receptor set was obtained from an adult with an advanced solid tumor such as melanoma, head and neck, liver or kidney cancer. CDR3s include the opening cysteine and the closing phenylalanine or tryptophan. D genes are given only for firm matches. Size tells how often a clone was seen (once, few, many) or the class of an expanded clone, and some rows leave it out.

V gene: TRBV10-3; J gene: TRBJ2-3; clone size: .; D gene: TRBD2; CDR3 DNA: TGTGCCATCAGGGGACTAGCGGATTCAGATACGCAGTATTTT; CDR3 protein: CAIRGLADSDTQYF
V gene: TRBV10-2; J gene: TRBJ1-5; clone size: .; D gene: TRBD1; CDR3 DNA: TGCGCCAGCAGTTGGACAGGGGCACAGCCCCAGCATTTT; CDR3 protein: CASSWTGAQPQHF
V gene: TRBV30; J gene: TRBJ1-5; clone size: .; D gene: TRBD1; CDR3 DNA: TGTGCCTGGAGGGGGACAGGGCTCAATCAGCCCCAGCATTTT; CDR3 protein: CAWRGTGLNQPQHF
V gene: TRBV15; J gene: TRBJ1-1; clone size: few; D gene: .; CDR3 DNA: TGTGCCACCAGCAGATCAGTGAACACTGAAGCTTTCTTT; CDR3 protein: CATSRSVNTEAFF
V gene: TRBV5-8; J gene: TRBJ1-2; clone size: .; D gene: .; CDR3 DNA: TGTGCCAGCAGCTTGCGGGGTAGTGGCTACACCTTC; CDR3 protein: CASSLRGSGYTF
V gene: TRBV19; J gene: TRBJ2-1; clone size: .; D gene: TRBD2; CDR3 DNA: TGTGCCAGTAGTAGACTAGCGGGGGGGTACAATGAGCAGTTCTTC; CDR3 protein: CASSRLAGGYNEQFF
V gene: TRBV27; J gene: TRBJ2-7; clone size: .; D gene: .; CDR3 DNA: TGTGCCAGCAGACAAACGGGATCCGCTATCTACGAGCAGTACTTC; CDR3 protein: CASRQTGSAIYEQYF
V gene: TRBV2; J gene: TRBJ1-1; clone size: .; D gene: TRBD1; CDR3 DNA: TGTGCCAGCAGGGACAGGGATAGCACTGAAGCTTTCTTT; CDR3 protein: CASRDRDSTEAFF
V gene: TRBV2; J gene: TRBJ2-5; clone size: .; D gene: .; CDR3 DNA: TGTGCCAGCACCTCGGGGGGCATAGACCAAGAGACCCAGTACTTC; CDR3 protein: CASTSGGIDQETQYF
V gene: TRBV29-1; J gene: TRBJ2-2; clone size: .; D gene: .; CDR3 DNA: TGCAGCGTTGAAGATCGGCGGCGCACGTACACCGGGGAGCTGTTTTTT; CDR3 protein: CSVEDRRRTYTGELFF
V gene: TRBV19; J gene: TRBJ2-1; clone size: .; D gene: .; CDR3 DNA: TGTGCCACAAAACAGGGTGGTCAGTTCTTC; CDR3 protein: CATKQGGQFF
V gene: TRBV27; J gene: TRBJ2-2; clone size: once; D gene: TRBD1; CDR3 DNA: TGTGCCAGCAGAGACAGGGGTGTGACCGGGGAGCTGTTTTTT; CDR3 protein: CASRDRGVTGELFF
V gene: TRBV10-3; J gene: TRBJ2-2; clone size: .; D gene: TRBD1; CDR3 DNA: TGTGCCATCACTACAGGGGCCACCGGGGAGCTGTTTTTT; CDR3 protein: CAITTGATGELFF
V gene: TRBV4-2; J gene: TRBJ1-1; clone size: .; D gene: .; CDR3 DNA: TGTGCCAGCAGCCAAGTCGTACCACCCGAAGCTTTCTTT; CDR3 protein: CASSQVVPPEAFF
V gene: TRBV13; J gene: TRBJ2-3; clone size: .; D gene: TRBD2; CDR3 DNA: TGTGCCAGCAGCCCTCTAGCGGGAGATGGCACAGATACGCAGTATTTT; CDR3 protein: CASSPLAGDGTDTQYF
V gene: TRBV7-6; J gene: TRBJ2-1; clone size: .; D gene: TRBD2; CDR3 DNA: TGTGCCAGCAGCTTAGCACTAGCGGGAGTAAGGGCCAATGAGCAGTTCTTC; CDR3 protein: CASSLALAGVRANEQFF
V gene: TRBV5-4; J gene: TRBJ2-7; clone size: .; D gene: .; CDR3 DNA: TGTGCCAGCAGCTTGTCGCCGAACTACGAGCAGTACTTC; CDR3 protein: CASSLSPNYEQYF
V gene: TRBV14; J gene: TRBJ1-1; clone size: many; D gene: .; CDR3 DNA: TGTGCCAGCAGCTTCGACTTGAACACTGAAGCTTTCTTT; CDR3 protein: CASSFDLNTEAFF
V gene: TRBV7-9; J gene: TRBJ2-5; clone size: .; D gene: .; CDR3 DNA: TGTGCCAGCAGCTTGACTAAAGCCAGGGAAAGAGAGACCCAGTACTTC; CDR3 protein: CASSLTKARERETQYF
V gene: TRBV27; J gene: TRBJ1-1; clone size: .; D gene: .; CDR3 DNA: TGTGCCAGCAGTTTATCCTGGGGACTCCTCAACACTGAAGCTTTCTTT; CDR3 protein: CASSLSWGLLNTEAFF
V gene: TRBV6-1; J gene: TRBJ1-1; clone size: .; D gene: .; CDR3 DNA: TGTGCCAGCAAGGAGGGGAGGACTGAAGCTTTCTTT; CDR3 protein: CASKEGRTEAFF
V gene: TRBV10-1; J gene: TRBJ1-1; clone size: .; D gene: .; CDR3 DNA: TGCGCCAGCAGTGAAGACATGAACACTGAAGCTTTCTTT; CDR3 protein: CASSEDMNTEAFF